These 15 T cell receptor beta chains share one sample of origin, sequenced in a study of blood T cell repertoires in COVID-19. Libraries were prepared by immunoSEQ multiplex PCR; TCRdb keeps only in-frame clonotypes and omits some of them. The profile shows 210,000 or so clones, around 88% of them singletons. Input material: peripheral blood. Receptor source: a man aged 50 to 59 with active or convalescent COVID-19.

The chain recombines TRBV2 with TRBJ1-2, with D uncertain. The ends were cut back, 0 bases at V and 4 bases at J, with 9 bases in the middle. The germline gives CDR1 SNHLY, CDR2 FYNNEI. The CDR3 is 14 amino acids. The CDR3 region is CASSEAIPGYGYTF. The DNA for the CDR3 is TGTGCCAGCAGTGAAGCCATCCCCGGCTATGGCTACACCTTC.

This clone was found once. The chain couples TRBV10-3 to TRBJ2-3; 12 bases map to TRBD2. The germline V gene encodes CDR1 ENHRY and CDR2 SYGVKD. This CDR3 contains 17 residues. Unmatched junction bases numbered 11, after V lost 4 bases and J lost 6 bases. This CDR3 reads CAISGASGRAASDTQYF. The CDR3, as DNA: TGTGCCATCAGTGGAGCTAGCGGGAGGGCGGCGTCTGATACGCAGTATTTT.

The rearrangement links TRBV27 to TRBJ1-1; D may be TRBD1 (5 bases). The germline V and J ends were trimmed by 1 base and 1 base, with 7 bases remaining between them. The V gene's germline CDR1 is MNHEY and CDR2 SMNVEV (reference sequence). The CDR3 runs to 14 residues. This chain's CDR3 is CASSLFGGNTEAFF. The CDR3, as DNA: TGTGCCAGCAGTTTATTCGGGGGGAACACTGAAGCTTTCTTT.

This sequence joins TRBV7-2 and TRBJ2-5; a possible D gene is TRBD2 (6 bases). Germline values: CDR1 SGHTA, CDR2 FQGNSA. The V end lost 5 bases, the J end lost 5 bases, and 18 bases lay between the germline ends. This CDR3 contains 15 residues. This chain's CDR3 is CASSPGGEVTETQYF. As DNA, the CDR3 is TGTGCCAGCAGCCCAGGAGGGGAGGTAACGGAGACCCAGTACTTC.

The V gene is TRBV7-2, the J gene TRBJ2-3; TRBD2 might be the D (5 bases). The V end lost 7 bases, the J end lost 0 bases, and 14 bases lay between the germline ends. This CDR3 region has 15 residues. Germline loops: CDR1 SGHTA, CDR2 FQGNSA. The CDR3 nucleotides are TGTGCCAGCACCCTCGGACTTCGCAGCACAGATACGCAGTATTTT. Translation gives CASTLGLRSTDTQYF. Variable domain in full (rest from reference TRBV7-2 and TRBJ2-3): GAGVSQSPSNKVTEKGKDVELRCDPISGHTALYWYRQSLGQGLEFLIYFQGNSAPDKSGLPSDRFSAERTGGSVSTLTIQRTQQEDSAVYLCASTLGLRSTDTQYFGPGTRLTVL.

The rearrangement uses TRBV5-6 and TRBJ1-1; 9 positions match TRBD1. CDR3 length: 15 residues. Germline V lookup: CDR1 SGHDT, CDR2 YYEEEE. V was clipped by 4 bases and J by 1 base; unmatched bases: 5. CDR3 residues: CASSAEDRGNTEAFF. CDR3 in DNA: TGTGCCAGCAGCGCGGAGGACAGGGGGAACACTGAAGCTTTCTTT. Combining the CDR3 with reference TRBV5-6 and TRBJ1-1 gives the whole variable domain DAGVTQSPTHLIKTRGQQVTLRCSPKSGHDTVSWYQQALGQGPQFIFQYYEEEERQRGNFPDRFSGHQFPNYSSELNVNALLLGDSALYLCASSAEDRGNTEAFFGQGTRLTVV.

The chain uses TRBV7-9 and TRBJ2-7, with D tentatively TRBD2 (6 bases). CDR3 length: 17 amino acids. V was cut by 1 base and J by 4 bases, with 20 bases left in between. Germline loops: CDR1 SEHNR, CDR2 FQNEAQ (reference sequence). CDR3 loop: CASSLGGVRGIGYEQYF. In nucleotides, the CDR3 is TGTGCCAGCAGCTTAGGAGGGGTTCGGGGGATCGGATACGAGCAGTACTTC.

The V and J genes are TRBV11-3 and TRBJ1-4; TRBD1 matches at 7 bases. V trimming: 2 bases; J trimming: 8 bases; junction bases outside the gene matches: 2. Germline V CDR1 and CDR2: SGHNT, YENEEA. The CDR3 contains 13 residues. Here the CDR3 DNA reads TGTGCCAGCAGCTTAAACAGGGGCGAAAAACTGTTTTTT. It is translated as CASSLNRGEKLFF.

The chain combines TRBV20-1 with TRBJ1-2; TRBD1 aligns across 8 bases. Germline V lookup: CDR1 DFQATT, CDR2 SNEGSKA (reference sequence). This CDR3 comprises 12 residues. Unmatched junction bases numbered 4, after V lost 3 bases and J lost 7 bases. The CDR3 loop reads CSASLDRVGYTF. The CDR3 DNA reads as TGCAGTGCTAGTTTGGACAGGGTTGGCTACACCTTC.

CDR3 bases: TGCGCCAGCGGGGCAGGGACAGGAAACTACAATGAGCAGTTCTTC. Amino acids: CASGAGTGNYNEQFF. This chain joins TRBV5-1 and TRBJ2-1; 8 bases are shared with TRBD1. The CDR3 totals 15 residues. Germline lookup yields CDR1 SGHRS and CDR2 YFSETQ. V dropped 7 bases and J dropped 3; count of bases not matched to a gene: 9.

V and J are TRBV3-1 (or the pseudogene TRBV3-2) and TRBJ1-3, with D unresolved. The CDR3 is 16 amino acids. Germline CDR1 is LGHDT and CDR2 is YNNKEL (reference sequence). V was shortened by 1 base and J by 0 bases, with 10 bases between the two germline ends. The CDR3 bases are TGTGCCAGCAGCCAAGGGGAGGGCAGCTCTGGAAACACCATATATTTT. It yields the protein CASSQGEGSSGNTIYF.

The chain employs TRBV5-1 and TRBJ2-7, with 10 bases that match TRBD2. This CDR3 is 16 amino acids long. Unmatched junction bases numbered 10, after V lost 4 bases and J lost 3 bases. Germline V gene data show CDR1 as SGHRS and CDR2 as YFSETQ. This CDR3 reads CASSPNLAGDGYEQYF. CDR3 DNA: TGCGCCAGCAGCCCGAACCTAGCGGGAGACGGCTACGAGCAGTACTTC. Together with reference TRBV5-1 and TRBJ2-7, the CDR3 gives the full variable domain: KAGVTQTPRYLIKTRGQQVTLSCSPISGHRSVSWYQQTPGQGLQFLFEYFSETQRNKGNFPGRFSGRQFSNSRSEMNVSTLELGDSALYLCASSPNLAGDGYEQYFGPGTRLTVT.

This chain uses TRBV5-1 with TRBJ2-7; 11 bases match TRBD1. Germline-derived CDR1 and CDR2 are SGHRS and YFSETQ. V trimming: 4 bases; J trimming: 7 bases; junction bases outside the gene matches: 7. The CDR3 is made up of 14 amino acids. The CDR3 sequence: CASSGRDRGAEQYF. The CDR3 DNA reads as TGCGCCAGCAGCGGCCGGGACAGGGGGGCGGAGCAGTACTTC.

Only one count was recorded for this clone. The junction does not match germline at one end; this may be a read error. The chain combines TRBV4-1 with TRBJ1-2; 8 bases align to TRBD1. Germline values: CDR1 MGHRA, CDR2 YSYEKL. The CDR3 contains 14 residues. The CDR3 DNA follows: TGCACCAGCAGCCAGGACAGGGCCTACTATGGCTACACCTTC. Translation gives CTSSQDRAYYGYTF.

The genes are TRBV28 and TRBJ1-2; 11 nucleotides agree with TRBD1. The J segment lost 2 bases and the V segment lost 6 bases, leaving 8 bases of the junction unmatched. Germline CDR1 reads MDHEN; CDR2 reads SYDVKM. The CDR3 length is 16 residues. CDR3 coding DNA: TGTGCCAGCAGGGGGACAGGGGGTAGTGGAAACTATGGCTACACCTTC. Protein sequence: CASRGTGGSGNYGYTF.